The 31 T cell receptor beta chains given below trace back to one sample, sequenced in a study of blood T cell repertoires in COVID-19. Sequencing used immunoSEQ multiplex PCR; TCRdb keeps in-frame clones, though not all of them. In the table there are hundreds of thousands of clones, less than 90% of which are singletons. The sequenced sample consisted of PBMCs or T cells enriched from blood (not recorded which). These receptors all come from a woman in her twenties or thirties who had recovered from COVID-19.

V usage is TRBV3-1 (or the pseudogene TRBV3-2) and J usage is TRBJ2-7; D not resolved. Looked up from germline, CDR1 is LGHDT and CDR2 is YNNKEL (reference sequence). V dropped 1 base and J dropped 2 bases, with 6 bases sitting between them. The CDR3 loop spans 13 amino acids. The CDR3, as DNA: TGTGCCAGCAGCCAAGCCCAGACCTACGAGCAGTACTTC. Translation gives CASSQAQTYEQYF.

This chain uses TRBV27 with TRBJ1-1; TRBD1 might be the D (5 bases). Germline V lookup: CDR1 MNHEY, CDR2 SMNVEV (reference sequence). The CDR3 runs to 14 residues. V was pared by 5 bases and J by 0 bases, with 10 bases between. The CDR3 DNA follows: TGTGCCAGCAGTCTCCGACAGTTGAACACTGAAGCTTTCTTT. It is translated as CASSLRQLNTEAFF.

The rearrangement joins TRBV15 to TRBJ1-5; perhaps TRBD1 as D (5 bases). Trimming left V 0 bases short and J 8 bases short, with 8 bases between. The germline V gene has CDR1 LNHNV and CDR2 YYDKDF (reference sequence). The CDR3 sequence is 13 residues long. The CDR3 reads CATSRDGAKPQHF. The CDR3 DNA sequence: TGTGCCACCAGCAGAGATGGGGCGAAGCCCCAGCATTTT.

J is TRBJ1-3 and V is TRBV7-2; D remains ambiguous. CDR1 is SGHTA, CDR2 FQGNSA, per germline. V was clipped by 6 bases and J by 2 bases, with 17 bases between them. There are 16 residues in the CDR3. The CDR3 sequence: CASSILGRPTGNTIYF. The CDR3 region has the DNA TGTGCCAGCAGTATCCTAGGCCGCCCCACTGGAAACACCATATATTTT.

V and J are TRBV4-1 and TRBJ2-7; D unclear. The CDR3 covers 14 residues. Trimming shortened V by 1 base and J by 3 bases, and 10 bases separated the two germline ends. The germline V gene encodes CDR1 MGHRA and CDR2 YSYEKL. The CDR3 nucleotides are TGCGCCAGCAGCCAAGGTCAGACGGGCTACGAGCAGTACTTC. This encodes CASSQGQTGYEQYF.

The chain joins TRBV15 to TRBJ2-1; maybe TRBD1 (5 bases). This CDR3 region has 14 residues. Germline assignment: CDR1 LNHNV and CDR2 YYDKDF (reference sequence). Deletions cut 8 bases from V and 5 bases from J, with 16 bases between. The CDR3 is CATERGISDNEQFF. The CDR3 nucleotides read TGTGCCACCGAAAGGGGAATCAGCGACAATGAGCAGTTCTTC.

The chain carries TRBV27 and TRBJ2-2; 14 bases agree with TRBD2. This CDR3 has 14 residues. V was pared by 8 bases and J by 6 bases, with 2 bases of the junction left unmatched. Per the germline V gene, CDR1 is MNHEY and CDR2 is SMNVEV (reference sequence). The CDR3 sequence: CASRTSGRPGELFF. As DNA, the CDR3 is TGTGCCAGCCGGACTAGCGGGAGGCCCGGGGAGCTGTTTTTT.

The V gene is TRBV10-2, the J gene TRBJ2-1; 8 nucleotides agree with TRBD1. V was clipped by 3 bases and J by 6 bases; unmatched bases: 1. Germline CDR1 is WSHSY and CDR2 is SAAADI. The CDR3 sequence is 13 residues long. CDR3 sequence reads: CASSEQGGNEQFF. The CDR3 bases are TGCGCCAGCAGTGAACAGGGGGGCAATGAGCAGTTCTTC.

The chain carries TRBV5-1 and TRBJ2-2, with a tentative D call TRBD1 (5 bases). Germline assignment: CDR1 SGHRS and CDR2 YFSETQ. The V end lost 4 bases, the J end lost 3 bases, and 13 bases lay between the germline ends. CDR3 length: 15 amino acids. CDR3 in amino acids: CASSRQGTHTGELFF. The CDR3 bases are TGCGCCAGCAGCCGCCAGGGAACACACACCGGGGAGCTGTTTTTT.

The sample holds one count of this clone. This rearrangement joins TRBV10-3 to TRBJ1-2; 8 nucleotides match TRBD1. Germline V gene sequence: CDR1 ENHRY, CDR2 SYGVKD. This CDR3 spans 14 amino acids. V gave up 3 bases and J gave up 3 bases; unmatched junction bases: 3. This CDR3 is CAISESQGDYGYTF. The CDR3 nucleotides are TGTGCCATCAGTGAATCACAGGGGGACTATGGCTACACCTTC.

This sequence joins TRBV7-8 and TRBJ1-1; D might be TRBD1 (6 bases). Germline V gives CDR1 SGHVS, CDR2 FQNEAQ. Trimming took 8 bases from V and 10 from J, leaving 26 bases between them. The CDR3 has 15 residues. The DNA for the CDR3 is TGTGCCAGCCTCACACCTAACGGCGGGGGGCGCACAGCTTTCTTT. Residues: CASLTPNGGGRTAFF.

CDR3 in DNA: TGTGCCAGCAGTCCCTACCCCGACAGTGACGTCTCCTACGAGCAGTACTTC. This gives the protein CASSPYPDSDVSYEQYF. The chain uses TRBV28 and TRBJ2-7, with a weak D call TRBD1 (5 bases). The CDR3 consists of 17 residues. Germline-derived CDR1 and CDR2 are MDHEN and SYDVKM. With 5 bases removed from V and 0 bases from J, the gap between germline ends came to 20 bases.

The sample holds a few counts of this clone. The V and J genes are TRBV2 and TRBJ1-2, with 7 bases lining up with TRBD1. Germline CDR1 and CDR2: SNHLY and FYNNEI. The length of the CDR3 is 16 residues. With V trimmed by 6 bases and J by 5 bases, 15 bases remained unmatched. The CDR3 protein is CASSETAPGQIYGYTF. DNA of the CDR3: TGTGCCAGCAGCGAAACCGCTCCGGGACAGATATATGGCTACACCTTC.

This clone has a single count. The chain has TRBV5-1 and TRBJ1-5; 9 positions agree with TRBD1. Germline V CDR1 and CDR2: SGHRS, YFSETQ. CDR3 size: 14 residues. V was pared by 4 bases and J by 6 bases, with 5 bases of the junction left unmatched. CDR3 in amino acids: CASSAQGAGQPQHF. The CDR3 DNA is TGCGCCAGCAGCGCACAGGGGGCTGGTCAGCCCCAGCATTTT. Complete variable domain (other parts from reference TRBV5-1 and TRBJ1-5): KAGVTQTPRYLIKTRGQQVTLSCSPISGHRSVSWYQQTPGQGLQFLFEYFSETQRNKGNFPGRFSGRQFSNSRSEMNVSTLELGDSALYLCASSAQGAGQPQHFGDGTRLSIL.

CDR3: CATSRDRSSDTQYF. In DNA form, the CDR3 reads TGTGCCACCAGCAGAGATCGTAGCTCAGATACGCAGTATTTT. V gene TRBV15 combines with J gene TRBJ2-3; D uncertain. CDR1 and CDR2 (germline): LNHNV, YYDKDF (reference sequence). Trimming took 0 bases from V and 4 from J, leaving 8 bases between them. The length of the CDR3 is 14 residues.

The chain combines TRBV2 with TRBJ1-6; D call uncertain. Trimming stripped 7 bases from V and 8 bases from J, with 12 bases between. This CDR3 is built from 13 residues. Germline CDR1 reads SNHLY; CDR2 reads FYNNEI. The CDR3 nucleotides read TGTGCCAGCAACCGAAAACTGGATTCACCCCTCCACTTT. Protein: CASNRKLDSPLHF.

The gene calls are TRBV20-1 and TRBJ2-2; 8 bases are shared with TRBD2. Trimming cost V 3 bases and J 3 bases; bases outside gene matches: 3. The CDR3 is made up of 14 amino acids. CDR1 DFQATT and CDR2 SNEGSKA come from the germline V gene (reference sequence). The CDR3 sequence: CSASSGEYTGELFF. For the CDR3, the DNA is TGCAGTGCTAGTAGCGGGGAGTACACCGGGGAGCTGTTTTTT.

The chain couples TRBV2 to TRBJ1-1; D remains unclear. There are 12 residues in the CDR3. Trimming shortened V by 2 bases and J by 3 bases, and 4 bases separated the two germline ends. Germline lookup yields CDR1 SNHLY and CDR2 FYNNEI. CDR3 coding DNA: TGTGCCAGCAGTGAAACGGACACTGAAGCTTTCTTT. Translation: CASSETDTEAFF. Based on the CDR3 plus reference TRBV2 and TRBJ1-1, the full variable domain is EPEVTQTPSHQVTQMGQEVILRCVPISNHLYFYWYRQILGQKVEFLVSFYNNEISEKSEIFDDQFSVERPDGSNFTLKIRSTKLEDSAMYFCASSETDTEAFFGQGTRLTVV.

This sequence joins TRBV4-1 and TRBJ1-4, with 7 bases aligning to TRBD1. The CDR3 loop spans 15 amino acids. Trimming cost V 5 bases and J 8 bases; bases outside gene matches: 11. CDR1 MGHRA and CDR2 YSYEKL come from the germline V gene. CDR3 DNA: TGCGCCAGCAGCTTGGAAGACAGGGTTAGGGAAAAACTGTTTTTT. Translating it yields CASSLEDRVREKLFF.

J is TRBJ2-2 and V is TRBV7-2; 12 bases map to TRBD2. CDR3 size: 17 residues. Per the germline V gene, CDR1 is SGHTA and CDR2 is FQGNSA. J was trimmed by 5 bases and V by 5 bases; bases with no gene match: 9. The CDR3 DNA reads TGTGCCAGCAGCCGGGGACTAGCGGGTGGGGGGACCGGGGAGCTGTTTTTT. Translating gives CASSRGLAGGGTGELFF.

The V and J genes are TRBV5-4 and TRBJ2-2; 11 bases are shared with TRBD1. The CDR3 extends over 15 amino acids. The V gene's germline CDR1 is SGHNT and CDR2 YYREEE (reference sequence). V dropped 5 bases and J dropped 5; count of bases not matched to a gene: 5. CDR3 nucleotides: TGTGCCAGCAGACCCGGGACAGGGGGAACCGGGGAGCTGTTTTTT. The encoded protein is CASRPGTGGTGELFF. Variable domain in full (rest from reference TRBV5-4 and TRBJ2-2): ETGVTQSPTHLIKTRGQQVTLRCSSQSGHNTVSWYQQALGQGPQFIFQYYREEENGRGNFPPRFSGLQFPNYSSELNVNALELDDSALYLCASRPGTGGTGELFFGEGSRLTVL.

This chain uses TRBV13 with TRBJ1-1; D might be TRBD1 (6 bases). The CDR3 runs to 14 residues. V was cut by 2 bases and J by 2 bases, with 9 bases left in between. Germline V CDR1 and CDR2: PRHDT, FYEKMQ (reference sequence). The CDR3 DNA follows: TGTGCCAGCAGCTTAATAGGGGGAAACACTGAAGCTTTCTTT. Translation gives CASSLIGGNTEAFF.

The V and J genes are TRBV19 and TRBJ2-3; 15 bases align to TRBD2. The CDR3 totals 17 residues. Germline CDR1 LNHDA, CDR2 SQIVND (reference sequence). The V and J ends lost 5 bases and 2 bases, in that order; junction bases with no gene match: 5. The CDR3 reads CASSGGLAGGTTDTQYF. The CDR3, as DNA: TGTGCCAGTAGTGGGGGACTAGCGGGGGGAACCACAGATACGCAGTATTTT.

This sequence joins TRBV3-1 (or the pseudogene TRBV3-2) and TRBJ2-7; the match to TRBD1 covers 9 bases. Germline CDR1 reads LGHDT; CDR2 reads YNNKEL (reference sequence). This CDR3 has 16 amino acids. The V segment lost 3 bases and the J segment 4 bases; nucleotides outside the gene matches: 10. The CDR3 region is CASSQLPGQGRYEQYF. DNA for the CDR3: TGTGCCAGCAGCCAGTTACCGGGACAGGGCAGGTACGAGCAGTACTTC.

This chain uses TRBV28 with TRBJ2-7; 13 positions agree with TRBD2. Germline V CDR1 and CDR2: MDHEN, SYDVKM. The CDR3 runs to 16 residues. V lost 4 bases, J lost 4 bases, and 7 bases stayed unmatched. CDR3 sequence reads: CASSSWTSGRSYEQYF. The DNA of the CDR3 is TGTGCCAGCAGTTCCTGGACTAGCGGGAGATCATACGAGCAGTACTTC.

The chain carries TRBV28 and TRBJ1-2; 12 nucleotides agree with TRBD1. This CDR3 spans 16 amino acids. With V trimmed by 5 bases and J by 3 bases, 7 bases remained unmatched. Germline loops: CDR1 MDHEN, CDR2 SYDVKM. Written as DNA, the CDR3 is TGTGCCAGCAGTCCGGGACAGGGGGCCTACTACTATGGCTACACCTTC. Its translation: CASSPGQGAYYYGYTF.

This chain links TRBV5-4 with TRBJ1-2, with TRBD1 matching 11 bases. Per the germline V gene, CDR1 is SGHNT and CDR2 is YYREEE (reference sequence). This CDR3 is built from 16 residues. The trim removed 1 base at V and 6 bases at J, leaving 8 bases unmatched. CDR3 DNA sequence: TGTGCCAGCAGCTTGTTCGCCCGGGACAGGGGGAATGGCTACACCTTC. This translates into CASSLFARDRGNGYTF.

The gene calls are TRBV24-1 and TRBJ2-7; tentative D call: TRBD2 (6 bases). V lost 4 bases, J lost 3 bases, and 15 bases lay in between. This CDR3 has 15 residues. CDR1 is KGHDR and CDR2 is SFDVKD in the germline V gene. CDR3 in DNA: TGTGCCACCAGTGACACACGGGACTTCCACTACGAGCAGTACTTC. Translating gives CATSDTRDFHYEQYF.

V gene TRBV7-9 combines with J gene TRBJ2-2, with 10 bases lining up with TRBD2. Trimming at V came to 4 bases and at J to 5 bases, leaving 7 bases not matched to a gene. CDR3 length: 16 amino acids. The germline CDR1 and CDR2 sequences are SEHNR and FQNEAQ (reference sequence). The CDR3 DNA sequence: TGTGCCAGCAGCTCACTGAGGACTAGCGGAACCGGGGAGCTGTTTTTT. Protein product: CASSSLRTSGTGELFF.

The CDR3 protein is CASSIHPGTSGTSTDTQYF. CDR3 bases: TGTGCCAGCAGCATACACCCCGGGACTAGCGGGACTAGCACAGATACGCAGTATTTT. The rearrangement uses TRBV7-2 and TRBJ2-3, with TRBD2 matching over 13 bases. There are 19 residues in the CDR3. Germline CDR1 reads SGHTA; CDR2 reads FQGNSA. Unmatched junction bases numbered 11, after V lost 5 bases and J lost 0 bases. Looking up the rest from reference TRBV7-2 and TRBJ2-3 gives the full variable domain: GAGVSQSPSNKVTEKGKDVELRCDPISGHTALYWYRQSLGQGLEFLIYFQGNSAPDKSGLPSDRFSAERTGGSVSTLTIQRTQQEDSAVYLCASSIHPGTSGTSTDTQYFGPGTRLTVL.

Details on this clone: In the same sample, other DNA sequences code for this CDR3. The V and J genes are TRBV6-5 and TRBJ1-3, with D possibly being TRBD1 (6 bases). Trimming stripped 6 bases from V and 1 base from J, with 10 bases between. The CDR3 is 14 amino acids. CDR1 and CDR2 from the germline V gene are MNHEY and SVGAGI. In DNA, the CDR3 is TGTGCCAGCAGCTTACAGGGATCTGGAAACACCATATATTTT. The encoded protein is CASSLQGSGNTIYF.